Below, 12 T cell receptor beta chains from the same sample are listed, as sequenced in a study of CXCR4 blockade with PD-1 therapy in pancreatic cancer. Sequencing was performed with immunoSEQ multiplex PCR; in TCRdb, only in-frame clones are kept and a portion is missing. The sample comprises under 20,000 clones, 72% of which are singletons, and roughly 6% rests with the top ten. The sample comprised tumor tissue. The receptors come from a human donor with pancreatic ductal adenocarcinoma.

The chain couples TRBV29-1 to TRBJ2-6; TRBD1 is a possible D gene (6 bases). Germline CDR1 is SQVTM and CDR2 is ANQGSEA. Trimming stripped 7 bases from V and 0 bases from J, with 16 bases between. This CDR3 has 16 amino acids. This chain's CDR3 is CSAEHRVHSGANVLTF. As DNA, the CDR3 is TGCAGCGCCGAACACAGGGTTCACTCTGGGGCCAACGTCCTGACTTTC.

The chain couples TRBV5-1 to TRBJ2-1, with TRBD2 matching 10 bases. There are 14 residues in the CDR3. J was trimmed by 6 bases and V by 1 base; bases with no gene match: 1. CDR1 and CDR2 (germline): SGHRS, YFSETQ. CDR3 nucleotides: TGCGCCAGCAGCTTGAGGACTAGCGGCAATGAGCAGTTCTTC. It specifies CASSLRTSGNEQFF.

CDR3 residues: CASSLAAGVNTEAFF. CDR3 nucleotide sequence: TGCGCCAGCAGCTTGGCCGCAGGGGTGAACACTGAAGCTTTCTTT. The chain joins TRBV5-1 to TRBJ1-1; TRBD1 is a possible D gene (6 bases). The ends were cut back, 0 bases at V and 0 bases at J, with 9 bases in the middle. This CDR3 region has 15 residues. CDR1 and CDR2 from the germline V gene are SGHRS and YFSETQ.

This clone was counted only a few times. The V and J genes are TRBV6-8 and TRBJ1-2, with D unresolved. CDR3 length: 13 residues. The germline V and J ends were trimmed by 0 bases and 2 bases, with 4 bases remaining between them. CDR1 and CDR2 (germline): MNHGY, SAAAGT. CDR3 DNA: TGTGCCAGCAGTTACTCGGGCAACTATGGCTACACCTTC. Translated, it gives CASSYSGNYGYTF.

Here the CDR3 reads CASSRAAPGFTEAFF. The CDR3 DNA reads as TGTGCCAGCAGCCGAGCCGCCCCAGGTTTCACTGAAGCTTTCTTT. The J gene is TRBJ1-1, the V gene TRBV11-1; no clear D. This CDR3 region has 15 residues. Trimming stripped 5 bases from V and 4 bases from J, with 17 bases between. Germline-derived CDR1 and CDR2 are SGHAT and FQDESV (reference sequence).

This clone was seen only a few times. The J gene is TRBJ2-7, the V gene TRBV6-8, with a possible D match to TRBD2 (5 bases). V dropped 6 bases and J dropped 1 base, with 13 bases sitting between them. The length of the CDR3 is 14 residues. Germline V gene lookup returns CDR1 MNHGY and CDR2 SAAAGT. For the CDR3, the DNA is TGTGCCAGCAGCCCCAGAACTAGTTCCTACGAGCAGTACTTC. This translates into CASSPRTSSYEQYF.

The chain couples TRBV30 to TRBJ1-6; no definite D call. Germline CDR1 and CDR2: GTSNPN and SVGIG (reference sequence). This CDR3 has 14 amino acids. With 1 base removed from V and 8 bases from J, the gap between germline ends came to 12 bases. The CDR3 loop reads CAWSDPGPDSPLHF. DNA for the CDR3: TGTGCCTGGAGTGACCCGGGTCCTGATTCACCCCTCCACTTT.

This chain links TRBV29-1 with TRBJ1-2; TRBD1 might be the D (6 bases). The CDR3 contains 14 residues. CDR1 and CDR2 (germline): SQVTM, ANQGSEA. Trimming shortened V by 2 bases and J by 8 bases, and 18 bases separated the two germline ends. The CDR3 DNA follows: TGCAGCGTTGAACCTAAGGGGACACCCTCGGGCTACACCTTC. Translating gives CSVEPKGTPSGYTF.

The CDR3 DNA reads TGTGCCACCAGCAGACCCCAGTGGGGGTTGGGTGAGCAGTTCTTC. Translation gives CATSRPQWGLGEQFF. The chain has TRBV15 and TRBJ2-1; D possibly uses TRBD1 or TRBD2 (5 bases each). The CDR3 is made up of 15 amino acids. Germline lookup yields CDR1 LNHNV and CDR2 YYDKDF (reference sequence). V lost 2 bases to trimming and J lost 9 bases, with 17 bases between them.

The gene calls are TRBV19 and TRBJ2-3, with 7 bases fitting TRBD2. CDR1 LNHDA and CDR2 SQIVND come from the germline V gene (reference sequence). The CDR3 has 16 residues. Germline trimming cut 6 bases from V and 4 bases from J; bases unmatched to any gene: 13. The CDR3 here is CASSSQRDLVSDTQYF. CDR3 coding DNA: TGTGCCAGTAGCTCGCAGCGGGATCTAGTCTCAGATACGCAGTATTTT.

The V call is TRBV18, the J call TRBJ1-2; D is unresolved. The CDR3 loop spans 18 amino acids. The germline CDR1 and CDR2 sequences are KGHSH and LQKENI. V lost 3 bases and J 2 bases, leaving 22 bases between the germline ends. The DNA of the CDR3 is TGTGCCAGCTCACCCCAAACAGCTACTACAACTTCGAACTATGGCTACACCTTC. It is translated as CASSPQTATTTSNYGYTF.

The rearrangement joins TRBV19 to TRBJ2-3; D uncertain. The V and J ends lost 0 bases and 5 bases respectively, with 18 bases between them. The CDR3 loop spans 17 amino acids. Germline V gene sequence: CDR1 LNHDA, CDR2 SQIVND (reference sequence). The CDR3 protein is CASSIDRAGGAQDTQYF. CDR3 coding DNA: TGTGCCAGTAGTATAGATCGGGCCGGTGGAGCTCAAGATACGCAGTATTTT.